The 13 T cell receptor beta chains listed next were all sequenced from one sample in a study of T cell repertoires in cytomegalovirus infection. TCRdb re-called the reads through MiXCR, storing one row per CDR3 protein. Of around 140,000 distinct CDR3 sequences listed, 30% to 40% are singletons. No antigen is known for these receptors. The material was CD8+ T cells from cultured PBMCs, obtained from culture after CMV antigen stimulation. These receptors originate from a human donor in good health (CMV status not recorded). Some clones in this sample may be carry-over from other donors' samples.

This clonotype was picked up one time. The CDR3: CASFYLTGELFF. As DNA, the CDR3 is TGTGCCAGCTTCTACCTCACCGGGGAGCTGTTTTTT. V is TRBV7-9 and J is TRBJ2-2; D uncertain. There are 12 residues in the CDR3. Germline V lookup: CDR1 SEHNR, CDR2 FQNEAQ (reference sequence). The germline V and J ends were trimmed by 8 bases and 4 bases, with 8 bases remaining between them.

This clonotype was detected a few times. The V call is TRBV11-2, the J call TRBJ2-7; D unresolved. Trimming took 5 bases from V and 2 from J, leaving 13 bases between them. The CDR3 is made up of 14 amino acids. CDR1 is SGHAT, CDR2 FQNNGV, per germline. The CDR3 here is CASSRGSGPYEQYF. The CDR3 coding sequence is TGTGCCAGCAGCCGTGGGTCTGGACCCTACGAGCAGTACTTC.

V and J are TRBV28 and TRBJ1-4; 7 positions match TRBD1. The CDR3 runs 15 residues. Germline V lookup: CDR1 MDHEN, CDR2 SYDVKM. J gave up 8 bases and V 2 bases, and 8 bases lay outside the gene matches. The CDR3 sequence: CASSLEGRGVEKLFF. The CDR3 nucleotides read TGTGCCAGCAGTTTAGAGGGCAGGGGGGTCGAAAAACTGTTTTTT.

V usage is TRBV29-1 and J usage is TRBJ1-1, with D perhaps matching TRBD1 (6 bases). Looked up from germline, CDR1 is SQVTM and CDR2 is ANQGSEA. The V end lost 5 bases, the J end lost 6 bases, and 16 bases lay between the germline ends. This CDR3 spans 13 amino acids. The CDR3 loop is CSVRGAGASEAFF. The CDR3 DNA sequence: TGCAGCGTTAGGGGGGCAGGGGCCTCTGAAGCTTTCTTT.

There are many counts of this clonotype. The chain is built from TRBV19 and TRBJ1-5, with 7 bases lining up with TRBD1. The germline gives CDR1 LNHDA, CDR2 SQIVND (reference sequence). With V trimmed by 5 bases and J by 6 bases, 10 bases remained unmatched. The CDR3 consists of 15 residues. CDR3 in amino acids: CASSPTRGPGQPQHF. The DNA of the CDR3 is TGTGCCAGTAGTCCGACAAGGGGGCCCGGTCAGCCCCAGCATTTT.

V gene TRBV27 combines with J gene TRBJ1-2; the D is unclear. The germline V gene has CDR1 MNHEY and CDR2 SMNVEV (reference sequence). This CDR3 is 16 amino acids long. V was cut by 1 base and J by 5 bases, with 17 bases left in between. The CDR3 coding sequence is TGTGCCAGCAGTTTATGGTCAGGCAGTACTGTATATGGCTACACCTTC. Translation gives CASSLWSGSTVYGYTF.

This clonotype was seen more than once but under ten times. The CDR3: CASSLEAESYTF. CDR3 DNA sequence: TGTGCCAGCAGCTTAGAGGCTGAGAGCTACACCTTC. V is TRBV7-9 and J is TRBJ1-2, with no clear D. The CDR3 is 12 residues long. V gave up 1 base and J gave up 9 bases, with 9 bases separating them. Germline V gene data show CDR1 as SEHNR and CDR2 as FQNEAQ (reference sequence).

CDR3 nucleotide sequence: TGTGCCAGCAGCCCTGGACAGGGGGTTCGCGAGCAGTACTTC. Protein product: CASSPGQGVREQYF. The chain carries TRBV2 and TRBJ2-7, with 10 nucleotides matching TRBD1. Germline V gene sequence: CDR1 SNHLY, CDR2 FYNNEI. The CDR3 has 14 residues. V was pared by 6 bases and J by 6 bases, with 8 bases of the junction left unmatched.

This clonotype appeared a few times. The V call is TRBV19, the J call TRBJ2-7; D unresolved. CDR1 is LNHDA and CDR2 is SQIVND in the germline V gene (reference sequence). The V end was cut by 4 bases, the J end by 3 bases, with 4 bases between. The CDR3 spans 11 residues. The CDR3, as DNA: TGTGCCAGTAGTAACATCTACGAGCAGTACTTC. Protein product: CASSNIYEQYF.

This clonotype was picked up many times. V usage is TRBV29-1 and J usage is TRBJ2-1, with D perhaps TRBD1 (6 bases). This CDR3 spans 14 amino acids. V lost 5 bases, J lost 0 bases, and 11 bases lay in between. Germline V lookup: CDR1 SQVTM, CDR2 ANQGSEA. The CDR3: CSVWDKSSYNEQFF. For the CDR3, the DNA is TGCAGCGTTTGGGACAAGAGCTCCTACAATGAGCAGTTCTTC.

The chain uses TRBV6-6 and TRBJ2-1; 8 bases are a match to TRBD1. The CDR3 has 15 amino acids. The trim removed 6 bases at V and 3 bases at J, leaving 7 bases unmatched. Per the germline V gene, CDR1 is MNHNY and CDR2 is SVGAGI (reference sequence). The chain's CDR3 is CASSPRTGSYNEQFF. For the CDR3, the DNA is TGTGCCAGCAGCCCAAGGACAGGGAGCTACAATGAGCAGTTCTTC.

In this sample, this clonotype turned up a few times. This chain connects TRBV2 to TRBJ2-5; possibly TRBD1 or TRBD2 for D (5 bases each). CDR1 is SNHLY and CDR2 is FYNNEI in the germline V gene. There are 14 residues in the CDR3. V was cut by 11 bases and J by 5 bases, with 21 bases left in between. The CDR3 spells CAHPKGPARETQYF. CDR3 nucleotides: TGTGCCCACCCCAAGGGACCAGCTCGGGAGACCCAGTACTTC.

This clonotype was seen ten or more times. The chain's CDR3 is CASRAPSSYNEQFF. CDR3 DNA: TGTGCCAGCAGGGCTCCCTCCTCCTACAATGAGCAGTTCTTC. The chain joins TRBV2 to TRBJ2-1; the D is unclear. Germline CDR1 is SNHLY and CDR2 is FYNNEI. This CDR3 contains 14 residues. V lost 6 bases and J lost 0, with 9 bases in between.